Sequencing of this T cell receptor beta chain was carried out in a study of blood T cell repertoires in COVID-19. The CDR3 length is 14 residues. V lost 3 bases to trimming and J lost 11 bases, with 16 bases between them. Germline CDR1 reads LNHDA; CDR2 reads SQIVND (reference sequence). TCRdb keeps only in-frame clones here, not all; method: immunoSEQ multiplex PCR. The sample has roughly 150,000 clones, approximately 86% seen once. Enrolment of Seattle patients took place during active infection, and they were followed longitudinally. The clonotype was recovered from a man older than 75 with COVID-19, enrolled during active disease. Source material: peripheral blood. The gene calls are TRBV19 and TRBJ1-4; D ambiguous. The chain's CDR3 is CASSIDPVEAKLFF. The CDR3 DNA is TGTGCCAGTAGTATCGACCCAGTCGAGGCGAAACTGTTTTTT.